This T cell receptor beta chain was identified during a study of beta chain features in type 1 diabetes. The sequenced template was cDNA made from the entire isolated RNA. TCRdb keeps only in-frame clones here, not all; method: immunoSEQ multiplex PCR. The sample yields some 500,000 clones, about 10% seen once. The CDR3 consists of 14 residues. Germline CDR1 MDHEN, CDR2 SYDVKM. The ends were cut back, 3 bases at V and 0 bases at J, with 8 bases in the middle. The specimen sequenced was naive CD4+ T cells from blood. This chain joins TRBV28 and TRBJ1-1, with D uncertain. The receptor was isolated from a woman aged 18-29 years in good health. The DNA of the CDR3 is TGTGCCAGCAGTTTCAGGCAGCTGAACACTGAAGCTTTCTTT. It codes for CASSFRQLNTEAFF.